This T cell receptor (beta chain) derives from a study of cytomegalovirus exposure and HLA in healthy donors. Findings and limits, study-wide: Trimming of TCR beta V- and J-genes showed a link, identified in a later analysis, to a missense DCLRE1C variant.

The PCR made use of 60 Vbeta and 13 Jbeta primers. Only in-frame clones appear in the TCRdb table, and some are missing; sequencing was by immunoSEQ multiplex PCR. The profile shows around 150,000 clones, 68% of them singletons. The V gene's germline CDR1 is SGHTA and CDR2 FQGTGA. CDR3 length equals 15 residues. Trimming at V came to 5 bases and at J to 5 bases, leaving 4 bases not matched to a gene. To note about this clone: The antigen is unknown.

This TCR was recovered from a woman aged 18 to 35 in good health and CMV-seropositive. The rearrangement uses TRBV7-3 and TRBJ2-2, with 11 bases identical to TRBD2. The sample was PBMCs. DNA for the CDR3: TGTGCCAGCAGCAACCTAGCGGGGGGAACCGGGGAGCTGTTTTTT. Translation gives CASSNLAGGTGELFF.